Listed below are T cell receptor beta chains from one sample, sequenced in a study of cytomegalovirus exposure and HLA in healthy donors. Only in-frame clones appear in the TCRdb table, and some are missing; sequencing was by immunoSEQ multiplex PCR. The data hold over 75,000 clones, with 85% observed a single time. Sequencing was done on a sample of PBMCs. Source of these receptors: a man aged 18 to 29 in good health and CMV-seropositive. CDR3s include the opening cysteine and the closing phenylalanine or tryptophan. The D gene is left open where the match is weak. Size is stated for part of the rows, as once, few or many counts, or as a class when the clone is expanded.

v_gene	abundance	j_gene	len	d_gene	CDR3aa	CDR3nt
TRBV6-6	once	TRBJ1-2	14	TRBD1	CASSGTGGGYGYTF	TGTGCCAGCAGTGGGACAGGGGGGGGTTATGGCTACACCTTC
TRBV12-5	NA	TRBJ1-2	14	NA	CASGLADTSRGYTF	TGTGCTAGTGGTTTGGCCGATACGAGCCGTGGCTACACCTTC
TRBV9	once	TRBJ2-3	15	TRBD2	CASSATSGTTDTQYF	TGTGCCAGCAGTGCGACTAGCGGGACCACAGATACGCAGTATTTT
TRBV5-1	NA	TRBJ2-2	14	NA	CASSLALGVGELFF	TGCGCCAGCAGCTTGGCCTTGGGCGTCGGGGAGCTGTTTTTT
TRBV6-8	NA	TRBJ1-5	15	NA	CASSYPSAANQPQHF	TGTGCCAGCAGTTATCCCAGCGCGGCCAATCAGCCCCAGCATTTT
TRBV5-1	NA	TRBJ1-2	15	TRBD1	CASSLDTGADYGYTF	TGCGCCAGCAGCTTGGATACAGGGGCAGACTATGGCTACACCTTC
TRBV6-6	NA	TRBJ2-1	14	TRBD2	CASIGGTSGNEQFF	TGTGCCAGCATCGGAGGGACTAGCGGCAATGAGCAGTTCTTC
TRBV18	NA	TRBJ1-2	16	TRBD1	CASSRFGTGGAGGYTF	TGTGCCAGCTCACGATTTGGGACAGGGGGCGCTGGGGGCTACACCTTC
TRBV2	NA	TRBJ1-5	15	TRBD1	CASRLTGVGGQPQHF	TGTGCCAGCAGGTTGACAGGGGTAGGAGGACAGCCCCAGCATTTT
TRBV9	NA	TRBJ2-2	15	TRBD2	CASSVAGAGAGELFF	TGTGCCAGCAGCGTAGCCGGAGCGGGAGCCGGGGAGCTGTTTTTT
TRBV9	once	TRBJ2-7	14	NA	CASSVGGRTYEQYF	TGTGCCAGCAGCGTAGGGGGCAGAACCTACGAGCAGTACTTC
TRBV5-1	many	TRBJ2-2	15	TRBD1	CASRGQGANTGELFF	TGCGCCAGCAGAGGACAGGGGGCGAACACCGGGGAGCTGTTTTTT
TRBV4-1	NA	TRBJ2-7	18	TRBD1	CASSQDMGQGATRYEQYF	TGCGCCAGCAGCCAAGATATGGGACAGGGGGCGACTAGGTACGAGCAGTACTTC
TRBV28	NA	TRBJ1-5	14	NA	CASSLYASNQPQHF	TGTGCCAGCAGTTTATACGCGAGCAATCAGCCCCAGCATTTT
TRBV9	NA	TRBJ2-3	15	TRBD2	CASGPSSGSTDTQYF	TGTGCCAGCGGTCCCTCTAGCGGTAGCACAGATACGCAGTATTTT
TRBV9	once	TRBJ1-2	14	TRBD1	CASSGLGQGGGYTF	TGTGCCAGCAGCGGATTGGGACAGGGAGGCGGCTACACCTTC
TRBV28	few	TRBJ2-2	16	TRBD1	CASSNGPTGYSGELFF	TGTGCCAGCAGTAATGGTCCGACAGGGTATTCCGGGGAGCTGTTTTTT
TRBV4-2	NA	TRBJ1-2	16	TRBD1	CASSQASQGARYGYTF	TGTGCCAGCAGCCAAGCGAGCCAGGGGGCGCGCTATGGCTACACCTTC
TRBV6-5	NA	TRBJ1-2	13	TRBD1	CASSYDRAYGYTF	TGTGCCAGCAGTTACGACAGGGCCTATGGCTACACCTTC
TRBV5-6	few	TRBJ2-7	13	NA	CASSFGGNYEQYF	TGTGCCAGCAGCTTTGGCGGGAACTACGAGCAGTACTTC
TRBV11-2	once	TRBJ2-2	16	NA	CASSLFVRVQTGELFF	TGTGCCAGCAGCTTATTCGTCAGGGTACAAACCGGGGAGCTGTTTTTT
TRBV15	NA	TRBJ1-2	16	TRBD1	CATSAGGVLGNYGYTF	TGTGCCACCTCGGCAGGGGGCGTTCTGGGTAACTATGGCTACACCTTC
TRBV18	NA	TRBJ2-7	14	TRBD1	CASSRGTGVHEQYF	TGTGCCAGCTCACGAGGGACAGGGGTCCACGAGCAGTACTTC
TRBV30	once	TRBJ2-3	14	NA	CAWSAGQSTDTQYF	TGTGCCTGGAGTGCCGGACAGAGCACAGATACGCAGTATTTT